This TCR beta chain was captured by sequencing in a study of blood T cells in healthy people across ages. Notes on the study in general: When set beside aged donors, long-lived donors presented more naive CD4+ cells and higher diversity. Lack of knowledge of donor CMV status possibly confounded expanded clonotype changes.

With a J-beta primer mix and a sample-barcoded 5' primer, a second PCR ran about 7 to 11 cycles. Every sample returned 2.5 million or more CDR3-containing paired-end reads. TCRdb analysed the 5' RACE reads with MiXCR anew, one entry per CDR3 protein. The sample shows about 690,000 distinct CDR3 sequences, roughly 43% of them seen only once. At least 6.5 million PBMCs were isolated per sample. About this clonotype itself: The antigen remains unidentified.

The clonotype was recovered from a man at least 80 years old in good health. Specimen: blood.

The CDR3 coding sequence is TGCGCCAGCAGTGAGTCGAAAGGCAAGGATGGCTACACCTTC. It encodes CASSESKGKDGYTF. V usage is TRBV10-1 and J usage is TRBJ1-2; D is ambiguous. The CDR3 covers 14 residues. V was clipped by 0 bases and J by 6 bases, with 11 bases between them. The germline V gene encodes CDR1 WNHNN and CDR2 SYGVQD (reference sequence).